This TCR beta chain appears in the sequencing data of a study of regulatory T cells in long-lasting Graves disease. Study-level results: Accuracy was possibly reduced by small sample size. Analyses excluded thyroid tissue, covering peripheral blood alone.

As for this clonotype: Its antigen is unknown. One end of the junction does not line up with germline, which may come from a read error.

Documented time point: persistent/refractory GD, antithyroid drugs over 5 years with positive TRAb. PBMC-extracted RNA yielded the TCR library. Researchers made TCR beta libraries by using iRepertoire HTBI primers and running Arm-PCR on CDR3 regions. In TCRdb, the multiplex PCR reads were re-called with MiXCR into one record per CDR3 protein. This repertoire shows roughly 300,000 distinct CDR3 sequences, less than 20% found once; its top ten account for about 29%. Sequenced material: peripheral blood mononuclear cells (PBMCs), taken when the disease was refractory, from a patient treated with antithyroid drugs. This receptor was taken from a female donor with Graves disease.

The CDR3 region is CAGSIGQAYYGYTF. The DNA of the CDR3 is TGTGCCGGTAGTATCGGGCAAGCATACTATGGCTACACCTTC. The genes are TRBV19 and TRBJ1-2; no definite D call. Germline CDR1 and CDR2: LNHDA and SQIVND (reference sequence). This CDR3 spans 14 amino acids.